This entry describes one T cell receptor beta chain. This sample also contains other DNA sequences that code for the same CDR3. These data belong to a study of T cell changes during pregnancy in multiple sclerosis. Libraries were prepared by immunoSEQ multiplex PCR; TCRdb keeps only in-frame clonotypes and omits some of them. The data show fewer than 60,000 clones, roughly nine tenths seen once. The CDR3 has 12 amino acids. Germline V gene lookup returns CDR1 SGDLS and CDR2 YYNGEE. Trimming cost V 2 bases and J 6 bases, with 8 bases left between them. This TCR was sampled from a female donor with multiple sclerosis, enrolled in a pregnancy study. The source material was CD8+ T cells from peripheral blood mononuclear cells, sampled after pregnancy. The V call is TRBV9, the J call TRBJ1-2; D remains unclear. The CDR3 DNA sequence: TGTGCCAGCAGCGTGGGAGCTCATGGCTACACCTTC. This codes for CASSVGAHGYTF.